These 4 T cell receptor beta chains came from one sample sequenced in a study of T cells expressing NK-cell markers. TCRdb re-called the 5' RACE reads; one entry per CDR3 protein, DNA not given. The sample table sets out 500,000 or so distinct CDR3 sequences. Specimen: blood T cells: a sorted CD56 or NKG2C T cell subset, CD4+ or CD8+ T cells, or bulk PBMC T cells (not recorded which). The source is a man aged 18 to 29 in good health.

The chain is built from TRBV11-2 and TRBJ1-1; the TCRdb call, TRBD1, lacks DNA for checking. This CDR3 has 12 residues. Germline loops: CDR1 SGHAT, CDR2 FQNNGV. This CDR3 reads CASGQPNTEAFF.

The chain is built from TRBV18 and TRBJ2-1; TCRdb's D gene call, TRBD2, goes unchecked for lack of DNA. CDR3 length equals 15 residues. Germline lookup yields CDR1 KGHSH and CDR2 LQKENI. This chain's CDR3 is CASSPRSGTNNEQFF.

This sequence joins TRBV20-1 and TRBJ1-3. Per the germline V gene, CDR1 is DFQATT and CDR2 is SNEGSKA (reference sequence). The CDR3 loop spans 11 amino acids. The CDR3 loop is CSALSGNTIYF.

The chain uses TRBV5-1 and TRBJ2-1; TCRdb's D call, TRBD2, is unchecked because there is no DNA. The CDR3 sequence is 18 residues long. The germline V gene encodes CDR1 SGHRS and CDR2 YFSETQ. CDR3 sequence: CASSLRGPEEGLNNEQFF.